These 19 T cell receptor beta chains came from one sample sequenced in a study of OX40 agonist ivuxolimab in advanced cancers. This table comes from immunoSEQ multiplex PCR, and its TCRdb copy is limited to in-frame clones, with some not included. The sample records 55,000 to 75,000 clones, over 75% being singletons. Sequenced material: CD4+ or CD8+ T cells sorted from blood, taken in a trial of the OX40 agonist ivuxolimab. These receptors were taken from an adult with an advanced solid tumor such as melanoma, head and neck, liver or kidney cancer.

This rearrangement joins TRBV5-4 to TRBJ2-3, with TRBD1 matching over 11 bases. The CDR3 length is 16 residues. Germline V lookup: CDR1 SGHNT, CDR2 YYREEE (reference sequence). The ends lost 3 bases at V and 1 base at J; junction bases unmatched: 4. Here the CDR3 DNA reads TGTGCCAGCAGCTCCCGGACAGGGGGCGGCACAGATACGCAGTATTTT. Translation gives CASSSRTGGGTDTQYF.

This clone was observed a handful of times. V gene TRBV2 combines with J gene TRBJ2-5, with D possibly called TRBD1 or TRBD2 (5 bases each). The CDR3 runs to 15 residues. In germline, CDR1 is SNHLY, CDR2 FYNNEI. V lost 8 bases, J lost 7 bases, and 23 bases lay in between. CDR3 nucleotide sequence: TGTGCCAGCGCCTCTCAGCTATCAGGTGGGGGGACCCAGTACTTC. Translating it yields CASASQLSGGGTQYF.

Regarding this clone: Given a far larger clone just one base away, this is likely a sequencing read error. Other DNA sequences in this specimen translate into the identical CDR3. V is TRBV7-9 and J is TRBJ1-3, with 10 bases fitting TRBD1. The CDR3 covers 17 residues. V shed 1 base and J 2 bases; nucleotides not matched to a gene: 5. Germline assignment: CDR1 SEHNR and CDR2 FQNEAQ (reference sequence). CDR3 in amino acids: CASSLGTGTGAGNTIYF. Written as DNA, the CDR3 is TGTGCCAGCAGCTTAGGCACCGGGACAGGGGCTGGAAACACCATATATTTT.

This clone was detected only once. This rearrangement joins TRBV27 to TRBJ2-1; 7 bases are shared with TRBD2. The CDR3 loop spans 18 amino acids. Germline lookup yields CDR1 MNHEY and CDR2 SMNVEV (reference sequence). V gave up 3 bases and J gave up 0 bases; unmatched junction bases: 11. The DNA for the CDR3 is TGTGCCAGCAGTTTGGTCGGTTCGGGGGACTACTCCTACAATGAGCAGTTCTTC. This encodes CASSLVGSGDYSYNEQFF.

The chain uses TRBV5-1 and TRBJ2-1; possibly TRBD2 for D (6 bases). In germline, CDR1 is SGHRS, CDR2 YFSETQ. Trimming pared 0 bases from V and 2 bases from J, leaving 21 bases between. There are 19 residues in the CDR3. CDR3: CASSLAFASGGSPYNEQFF. For the CDR3, the DNA is TGCGCCAGCAGCTTGGCCTTCGCTTCTGGGGGGTCGCCCTACAATGAGCAGTTCTTC. Full variable domain (missing parts from reference TRBV5-1 and TRBJ2-1): KAGVTQTPRYLIKTRGQQVTLSCSPISGHRSVSWYQQTPGQGLQFLFEYFSETQRNKGNFPGRFSGRQFSNSRSEMNVSTLELGDSALYLCASSLAFASGGSPYNEQFFGPGTRLTVL.

This chain uses TRBV11-3 with TRBJ1-1; D is uncertain. CDR1 SGHNT and CDR2 YENEEA come from the germline V gene. Trimming removed 3 bases from V and 3 bases from J, with 8 bases in between. There are 13 residues in the CDR3. DNA for the CDR3: TGTGCCAGCAGCTTTTTCGGGGACACTGAAGCTTTCTTT. Amino acids: CASSFFGDTEAFF.

This clone was counted only a few times. The chain recombines TRBV7-2 with TRBJ2-5; D is undetermined. The CDR3 length is 11 residues. V was clipped by 5 bases and J by 5 bases, with 6 bases between them. Germline V CDR1 and CDR2: SGHTA, FQGNSA. The DNA of the CDR3 is TGTGCCAGCAGCAACCTCGAGACCCAGTACTTC. Translated: CASSNLETQYF.

The chain uses TRBV7-2 and TRBJ1-2; D is possibly TRBD1 (5 bases). V lost 5 bases and J 4 bases, leaving 17 bases between the germline ends. This CDR3 has 15 amino acids. Germline CDR1 and CDR2: SGHTA and FQGNSA. The CDR3 protein is CASSRWDRPFYGYTF. CDR3 sequence (DNA): TGTGCCAGCAGCCGGTGGGACCGCCCCTTCTATGGCTACACCTTC.

The chain uses TRBV6-5 and TRBJ1-1; D may be TRBD1 (5 bases). The CDR3 runs 14 residues. CDR1 MNHEY and CDR2 SVGAGI come from the germline V gene. V was cut by 6 bases and J by 0 bases, with 11 bases left in between. The DNA for the CDR3 is TGTGCCAGCAGAAAGACAGCCATGAACACTGAAGCTTTCTTT. Its translation is CASRKTAMNTEAFF.

This chain joins TRBV5-1 and TRBJ2-1, with D tentatively TRBD1 (5 bases). This CDR3 contains 18 residues. Trimming took 1 base from V and 3 from J, leaving 20 bases between them. Germline CDR1 and CDR2: SGHRS and YFSETQ. This chain's CDR3 is CASSLQGISRGSYNEQFF. CDR3 sequence (DNA): TGCGCCAGCAGCTTGCAGGGTATTTCAAGAGGAAGCTACAATGAGCAGTTCTTC.

The chain is built from TRBV7-2 and TRBJ1-1; D is ambiguous. The V gene's germline CDR1 is SGHTA and CDR2 FQGNSA. The CDR3 is 14 amino acids. The V end was cut by 5 bases, the J end by 1 base, with 11 bases between. CDR3 nucleotides: TGTGCCAGCAGCAGCCTCTTCTCGAACACTGAAGCTTTCTTT. Residues: CASSSLFSNTEAFF.

J is TRBJ1-2 and V is TRBV30; a weak D match, TRBD1 (5 bases). Germline V gene data show CDR1 as GTSNPN and CDR2 as SVGIG (reference sequence). Trimming cost V 5 bases and J 10 bases, with 14 bases left between them. The CDR3 is 11 residues long. The CDR3 loop is CAWSGGGHYTF. In DNA, the CDR3 is TGTGCCTGGTCGGGGGGGGGTCACTACACCTTC.

The V call is TRBV15, the J call TRBJ2-3, with D tentatively TRBD2 (6 bases). This CDR3 has 15 residues. Trimming removed 6 bases from V and 0 bases from J, with 13 bases in between. Germline V CDR1 and CDR2: LNHNV, YYDKDF (reference sequence). CDR3 nucleotides: TGTGCCACCAGTTCAGAGCGGGCTAGCACAGATACGCAGTATTTT. It specifies CATSSERASTDTQYF.

V is TRBV20-1 and J is TRBJ2-1; possibly TRBD1 for D (7 bases). The V gene lost 6 bases and the J gene lost 10 bases, with 13 bases spanning the gap. Per germline, CDR1 DFQATT and CDR2 SNEGSKA (reference sequence). CDR3 length: 11 residues. The chain's CDR3 is CSARQGGEQFF. The DNA of the CDR3 is TGCAGTGCAAGACAGGGAGGCGAGCAGTTCTTC.

This sequence joins TRBV11-2 and TRBJ2-3; 7 bases match TRBD1. Germline loops: CDR1 SGHAT, CDR2 FQNNGV. V was pared by 5 bases and J by 1 base, with 6 bases of the junction left unmatched. The CDR3 covers 15 residues. CDR3 DNA: TGTGCCAGCAGCGACGGGACAGCCGGCACAGATACGCAGTATTTT. This translates into CASSDGTAGTDTQYF.

In DNA form, the CDR3 reads TGTGCCAGCAGTGACGGGGGGGCTAATGAAAAACTGTTTTTT. It translates to CASSDGGANEKLFF. This chain links TRBV6-1 with TRBJ1-4, with TRBD1 as a possible D gene (5 bases). The V end lost 3 bases, the J end lost 3 bases, and 8 bases lay between the germline ends. The CDR3 is 14 amino acids. The germline V gene has CDR1 MNHNS and CDR2 SASEGT.

The DNA of the CDR3 is TGTGCCAGCACCTTTGAGTGGAGGGTCGAGACCCAGTACTTC. Encoded protein: CASTFEWRVETQYF. The J gene is TRBJ2-5, the V gene TRBV2; the D gene is possibly TRBD2 (6 bases). The germline gives CDR1 SNHLY, CDR2 FYNNEI. V lost 7 bases, J lost 5 bases, and 17 bases lay in between. This CDR3 comprises 14 residues.

The V call is TRBV30, the J call TRBJ1-1; no reliable D call. The CDR3 runs to 11 residues. V lost 3 bases to trimming and J lost 0 bases, with 2 bases between them. The V gene's germline CDR1 is GTSNPN and CDR2 SVGIG (reference sequence). CDR3 nucleotide sequence: TGTGCCTGGAGCGTGAACACTGAAGCTTTCTTT. This sequence encodes CAWSVNTEAFF.

This chain uses TRBV7-3 with TRBJ1-5; D ambiguous. V dropped 5 bases and J dropped 5 bases, with 25 bases sitting between them. Germline CDR1 reads SGHTA; CDR2 reads FQGTGA. This CDR3 comprises 18 residues. This CDR3 is CASSPRFGRLERDQPQHF. CDR3 coding DNA: TGTGCCAGCAGCCCACGCTTTGGCAGATTAGAACGAGATCAGCCCCAGCATTTT.